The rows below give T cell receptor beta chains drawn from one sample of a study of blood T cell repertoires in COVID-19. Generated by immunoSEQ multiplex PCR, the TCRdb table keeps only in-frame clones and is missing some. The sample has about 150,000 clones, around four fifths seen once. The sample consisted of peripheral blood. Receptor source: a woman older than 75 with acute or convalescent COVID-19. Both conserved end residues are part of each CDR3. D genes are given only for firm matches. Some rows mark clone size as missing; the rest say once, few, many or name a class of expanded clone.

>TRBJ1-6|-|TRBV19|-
CATSVDPLGSYNSPLHF
TGTGCCACCTCGGTCGACCCTCTAGGCTCCTATAATTCACCCCTCCACTTT
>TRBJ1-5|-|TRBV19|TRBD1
CASSRRGQGFDQPQHF
TGTGCCAGTAGTCGAAGAGGACAGGGATTCGATCAGCCCCAGCATTTT
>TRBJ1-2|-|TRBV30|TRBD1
CACNTGGSYGYTF
TGTGCCTGCAATACAGGGGGTTCTTATGGCTACACCTTC
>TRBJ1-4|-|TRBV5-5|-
CASNWAQAPASNEKLFF
TGTGCCAGCAACTGGGCCCAAGCCCCGGCCTCTAATGAAAAACTGTTTTTT
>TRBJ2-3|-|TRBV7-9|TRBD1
CASSPGQGADTQYF
TGTGCCAGCAGCCCGGGACAGGGCGCAGATACGCAGTATTTT
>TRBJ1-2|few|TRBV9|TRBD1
CASSGGDRLEF
TGTGCCAGCAGCGGAGGGGACAGGCTCGAGTTC
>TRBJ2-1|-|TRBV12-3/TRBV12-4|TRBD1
CASGPTGGNEQFF
TGTGCCAGCGGTCCGACAGGGGGAAATGAGCAGTTCTTC
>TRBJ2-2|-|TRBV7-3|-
CASSLSRDTGELFF
TGTGCCAGCAGCTTATCCAGGGACACCGGGGAGCTGTTTTTT
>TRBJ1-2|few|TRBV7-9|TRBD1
CASSTRTGRDGYTF
TGTGCCAGCAGCACTCGGACAGGGAGAGATGGCTACACCTTC
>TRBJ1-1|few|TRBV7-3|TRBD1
CASSLMGQGARTEAFF
TGTGCCAGCAGCTTAATGGGGCAGGGGGCGAGGACTGAAGCTTTCTTT
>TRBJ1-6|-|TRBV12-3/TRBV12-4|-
CASRAGNSPLHF
TGTGCCAGCAGGGCAGGGAATTCACCCCTCCACTTT
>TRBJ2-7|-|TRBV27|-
CASSLPHRTYEQYF
TGTGCCAGCAGTTTACCCCACAGGACCTACGAGCAGTACTTC
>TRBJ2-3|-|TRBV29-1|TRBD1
CSVVETGTGPDTQYF
TGCAGCGTTGTCGAGACAGGGACAGGGCCAGATACGCAGTATTTT
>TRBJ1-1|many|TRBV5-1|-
CASSWDDSDTEAFF
TGCGCCAGCAGCTGGGATGACAGTGACACTGAAGCTTTCTTT
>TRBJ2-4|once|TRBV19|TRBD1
CASSRDRGNQNIQYF
TGTGCCAGTAGTCGCGACAGGGGTAACCAAAACATTCAGTACTTC
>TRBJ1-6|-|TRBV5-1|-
CASSLAGGNSPLHF
TGCGCCAGCAGCTTGGCCGGGGGGAATTCACCCCTCCACTTT
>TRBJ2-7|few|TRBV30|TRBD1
CAWSLQGKIYEQYF
TGTGCCTGGAGTCTACAGGGGAAAATCTACGAGCAGTACTTC
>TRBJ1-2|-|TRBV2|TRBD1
CASKQTGIPIINYGYTF
TGTGCCAGCAAACAGACAGGGATCCCTATTATAAATTATGGCTACACCTTC
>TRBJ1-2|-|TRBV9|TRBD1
CASSVAHQGAFYGYTF
TGTGCCAGCAGCGTAGCTCACCAGGGGGCTTTCTATGGCTACACCTTC
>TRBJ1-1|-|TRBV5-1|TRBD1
CASSGGQGNTEAFF
TGCGCCAGCAGCGGGGGACAGGGCAACACTGAAGCTTTCTTT
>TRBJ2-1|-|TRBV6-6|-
CASSWTQDTYNEQFF
TGTGCCAGCAGTTGGACACAGGACACCTACAATGAGCAGTTCTTC
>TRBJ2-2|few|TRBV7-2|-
CASSLVRRAGELFF
TGTGCCAGCAGCTTAGTGCGGCGGGCCGGGGAGCTGTTTTTT
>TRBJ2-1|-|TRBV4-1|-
CASSPDPGGSDLNEQFF
TGCGCCAGCAGCCCGGACCCTGGCGGGTCGGACCTAAATGAGCAGTTCTTC
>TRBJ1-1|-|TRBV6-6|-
CASSIPPLTEAFF
TGTGCCAGCAGTATCCCCCCTTTGACTGAAGCTTTCTTT
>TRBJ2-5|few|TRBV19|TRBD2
CASTLAGGQETQYF
TGTGCCAGTACCTTAGCGGGAGGACAAGAGACCCAGTACTTC
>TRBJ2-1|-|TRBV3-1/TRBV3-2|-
CASSQPRGNEQFF
TGTGCCAGCAGCCAGCCTAGGGGGAATGAGCAGTTCTTC
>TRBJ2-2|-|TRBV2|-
CASSLKREGGELFF
TGTGCCAGCAGCCTGAAACGAGAGGGCGGGGAGCTGTTTTTT
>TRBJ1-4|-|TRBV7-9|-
CASSGRGLEKLFF
TGTGCCAGCAGCGGCAGGGGTCTGGAAAAACTGTTTTTT
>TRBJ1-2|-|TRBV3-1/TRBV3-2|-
CASSQDGSYYGYTF
TGTGCCAGCAGCCAAGACGGGTCCTACTATGGCTACACCTTC
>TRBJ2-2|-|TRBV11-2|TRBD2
CASSFAGGFTGELFF
TGTGCCAGCAGCTTTGCGGGGGGGTTCACCGGGGAGCTGTTTTTT
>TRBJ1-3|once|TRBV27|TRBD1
CASSLHGTGEYTIYF
TGTGCCAGCAGTTTACACGGGACAGGGGAGTACACCATATATTTT
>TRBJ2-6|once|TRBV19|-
CASSPFLDSGANVLTF
TGTGCCAGTAGTCCTTTCTTAGACTCTGGGGCCAACGTCCTGACTTTC